The table lists the clone carrying this T cell receptor beta chain with a few counts. As yet, its antigen is unknown. The germline V and J ends were trimmed by 4 bases and 4 bases, with 16 bases remaining between them. The CDR3 sequence is 15 residues long. CDR1 ENHRY and CDR2 SYGVKD come from the germline V gene. This specimen belongs to a study of beta chain features in type 1 diabetes. The entirety of the isolated RNA underwent reverse transcription, so expressed TCRB transcripts were sequenced. The protocol was immunoSEQ multiplex PCR, while the TCRdb copy is restricted to in-frame clones and leaves out a portion. This repertoire shows 120,000 or so clones, roughly 17% found once; its top ten account for roughly 2.6%. Study observations and caveats: Moderately but significantly shorter TCRB CDR3s were found in Type 1 diabetes patients in all four CD4+ subsets. Sampled from patients, naive, central memory and Treg TCRB repertoires appeared more similar than those sampled from healthy donors. With patients and controls alike, PCR might favor shorter templates to an equal degree.

Based on CD45RO/CCR7/CD25/CD127/CD95/CD27, CD4+ regulatory, stem cell-like memory, naive and central memory cells were sorted. Sequencing was performed on central memory CD4+ T cells from blood. The chain couples TRBV10-3 to TRBJ2-5; D is perhaps TRBD2 (6 bases). This TCR came from a man younger than 30 with type 1 diabetes. CDR3 loop: CAISALTSRAETQYF. For the CDR3, the DNA is TGTGCCATCAGTGCCCTAACTAGCAGGGCAGAGACCCAGTACTTC.